The 19 T cell receptor beta chains below all came from one sample that was sequenced in a study of T-cell reconstitution after alpha-beta-depleted transplantation in children. Molecular barcoding with unique molecular identifiers was used for the TCRbeta library. In TCRdb, the PCR reads were re-called with MiXCR into one record per CDR3 protein. The table includes 670,000 or so distinct CDR3 sequences, approximately 14% detected once. The material was PBMCs, obtained before TCRalphabeta/CD19-depleted stem cell transplant. Every receptor here comes from a girl aged 2 to 9 with congenital amegakaryocytic thrombocytopenia, due to receive a stem cell transplant.

The chain has TRBV5-1 and TRBJ2-1; D remains unclear. The CDR3 sequence is 11 residues long. Germline CDR1 is SGHRS and CDR2 is YFSETQ. V was trimmed by 3 bases and J by 8 bases, leaving 6 bases between them. The CDR3 sequence is CASSSSDEQFF. The CDR3 DNA sequence: TGCGCCAGCAGCTCGTCGGATGAGCAGTTCTTC.

This clonotype has only a few counts. V and J are TRBV7-6 and TRBJ2-1; 13 bases align to TRBD2. Per germline, CDR1 SGHVS and CDR2 FNYEAQ. Unmatched junction bases numbered 6, after V lost 4 bases and J lost 6 bases. The CDR3 consists of 16 residues. The CDR3 reads CASSSLGLAGPNEQFF. CDR3 coding DNA: TGTGCCAGCAGCTCCCTGGGACTAGCGGGACCCAATGAGCAGTTCTTC.

The chain carries TRBV5-1 and TRBJ2-5; no reliable D call. This CDR3 has 15 amino acids. Trimming pared 1 base from V and 4 bases from J, leaving 14 bases between. Looked up from germline, CDR1 is SGHRS and CDR2 is YFSETQ. CDR3 coding DNA: TGCGCCAGCAGCTTGCCCACCGCCCCCAGAGAGACCCAGTACTTC. Protein: CASSLPTAPRETQYF.

This chain joins TRBV29-1 and TRBJ2-2; perhaps D is TRBD1 or TRBD2 (6 bases each). Germline lookup yields CDR1 SQVTM and CDR2 ANQGSEA. This CDR3 spans 14 amino acids. V was trimmed by 4 bases and J by 0 bases, leaving 9 bases between them. CDR3 amino acids: CSVGRGANTGELFF. CDR3 sequence (DNA): TGCAGCGTTGGAAGGGGGGCGAACACCGGGGAGCTGTTTTTT.

This clonotype appeared a few times. The CDR3 sequence: CASSPPLGLAKNIQYF. The CDR3 DNA sequence: TGTGCCAGCTCACCACCGTTGGGTCTAGCCAAAAACATTCAGTACTTC. J is TRBJ2-4 and V is TRBV18; D not resolved. V lost 0 bases, J lost 0 bases, and 9 bases lay in between. This CDR3 comprises 16 residues. Looked up from germline, CDR1 is KGHSH and CDR2 is LQKENI.

This clonotype appeared a few times. The chain recombines TRBV7-9 with TRBJ1-2; tentatively, D is TRBD1 (5 bases). Trimming stripped 1 base from V and 5 bases from J, with 11 bases between. CDR3 length equals 14 residues. Germline assignment: CDR1 SEHNR and CDR2 FQNEAQ (reference sequence). The CDR3 nucleotides read TGTGCCAGCAGCTTAGGACAGCTCCTTTATGGCTACACCTTC. It specifies CASSLGQLLYGYTF.

The sample holds many counts of this clonotype. The CDR3 coding sequence is TGTGCCAGCAGTGCTGACAGGGGTACCTACAATGAGCAGTTCTTC. Its protein is CASSADRGTYNEQFF. The V gene is TRBV28, the J gene TRBJ2-1; 8 bases match TRBD1. CDR1 MDHEN and CDR2 SYDVKM come from the germline V gene. Germline trimming cut 5 bases from V and 2 bases from J; bases unmatched to any gene: 5. The CDR3 length is 15 residues. The complete variable domain, with remaining parts taken from reference TRBV28 and TRBJ2-1, reads DVKVTQSSRYLVKRTGEKVFLECVQDMDHENMFWYRQDPGLGLRLIYFSYDVKMKEKGDIPEGYSVSREKKERFSLILESASTNQTSMYLCASSADRGTYNEQFFGPGTRLTVL.

This clonotype was found a few times. The V and J genes are TRBV6-1 and TRBJ2-3, with TRBD2 matching 7 bases. In germline, CDR1 is MNHNS, CDR2 SASEGT. Trimming at V came to 6 bases and at J to 1 base, leaving 7 bases not matched to a gene. This CDR3 comprises 15 residues. CDR3 DNA: TGTGCCAGCAGCCTTAAGCGGGATGGCACAGATACGCAGTATTTT. Protein product: CASSLKRDGTDTQYF.

This clonotype showed up many times. The chain couples TRBV5-1 to TRBJ2-3; unclear D gene. This CDR3 has 14 residues. Germline CDR1 and CDR2: SGHRS and YFSETQ. Trimming took 0 bases from V and 2 from J, leaving 7 bases between them. CDR3 residues: CASSLEGFTDTQYF. The CDR3 DNA reads TGCGCCAGCAGCTTGGAAGGTTTCACAGATACGCAGTATTTT.

This chain joins TRBV10-2 and TRBJ2-5; 9 nucleotides line up with TRBD2. With V trimmed by 4 bases and J by 2 bases, 14 bases remained unmatched. This CDR3 region has 18 residues. Germline loops: CDR1 WSHSY, CDR2 SAAADI. The CDR3 protein is CASSGGGFSGSTQETQYF. The CDR3 DNA reads as TGCGCCAGCAGTGGGGGCGGATTTAGCGGGAGTACACAAGAGACCCAGTACTTC.

A remark on this clonotype: No conserved phenylalanine or tryptophan ends this CDR3, so it is likely a read error. The chain has TRBV20-1 and TRBJ2-5; 9 nucleotides align to TRBD1. The CDR3 sequence is 14 residues long. J lost 4 bases, V lost 3 bases, and 6 bases had no gene match. CDR1 is DFQATT, CDR2 SNEGSKA, per germline (reference sequence). CDR3 bases: TGCAGTGCTAGCCGGGGACAGGGTACAGAGACCCAGTACCTC. Amino acid sequence: CSASRGQGTETQYL.

There are a few counts of this clonotype. This chain uses TRBV18 with TRBJ1-2; a weak D match, TRBD1 (5 bases). Looked up from germline, CDR1 is KGHSH and CDR2 is LQKENI. There are 13 residues in the CDR3. Deletions cut 3 bases from V and 8 bases from J, with 13 bases between. This CDR3 reads CASSPSGVLGYTF. For the CDR3, the DNA is TGTGCCAGCTCACCCTCGGGGGTTTTAGGCTACACCTTC.

V and J are TRBV20-1 and TRBJ1-2, with D tentatively TRBD1 (5 bases). The CDR3 contains 13 residues. Trimming removed 7 bases from V and 3 bases from J, with 15 bases in between. Germline-derived CDR1 and CDR2 are DFQATT and SNEGSKA (reference sequence). CDR3 DNA: TGCAGTGTTAGGGGAGGGATGGACTATGGCTACACCTTC. This sequence encodes CSVRGGMDYGYTF.

This rearrangement joins TRBV3-1 to TRBJ2-1, with TRBD2 as a possible D gene (5 bases). V was clipped by 3 bases and J by 7 bases, with 13 bases between them. This CDR3 contains 14 residues. Germline V CDR1 and CDR2: LGHDT, YNNKEL (reference sequence). The CDR3 region has the DNA TGTGCCAGCAGCCAGGGAGTCCCTGTAAATGAGCAGTTCTTC. As protein: CASSQGVPVNEQFF.

This clonotype has at least ten counts. DNA of the CDR3: TGTGCCAGCAGTTCGACCTCTTACGAGCAGTACTTC. This gives the protein CASSSTSYEQYF. The chain links TRBV12-3 or TRBV12-4 to TRBJ2-7; D is unresolved. V was shortened by 4 bases and J by 4 bases, with 8 bases between the two germline ends. The CDR3 extends over 12 amino acids.

There are many counts of this clonotype. The rearrangement joins TRBV10-3 to TRBJ2-7, with 7 bases lining up with TRBD2. The CDR3 runs to 14 residues. V dropped 7 bases and J dropped 1; count of bases not matched to a gene: 7. Looked up from germline, CDR1 is ENHRY and CDR2 is SYGVKD. The CDR3 DNA reads TGTGCCATCAAGGGCCGGGGGGATTCCTACGAGCAGTACTTC. Its protein is CAIKGRGDSYEQYF.

This clonotype has at least ten counts. J is TRBJ2-3 and V is TRBV7-2, with 13 bases identical to TRBD2. V shed 5 bases and J 4 bases; nucleotides not matched to a gene: 21. CDR3 length equals 21 residues. Germline CDR1 and CDR2: SGHTA and FQGNSA. The chain's CDR3 is CASSIPKPTSGRAFQADTQYF. DNA for the CDR3: TGTGCCAGCAGCATCCCCAAGCCTACTAGCGGGAGGGCATTTCAGGCAGATACGCAGTATTTT.

In this sample, this clonotype turned up many times. The chain recombines TRBV20-1 with TRBJ1-2; D is unclear. CDR3 length equals 14 residues. CDR1 and CDR2 (germline): DFQATT, SNEGSKA (reference sequence). V lost 3 bases and J lost 9, with 20 bases in between. CDR3 DNA sequence: TGCAGTGCTAGCGACCTACGGACGGGCGCAAGCTACACCTTC. Translation: CSASDLRTGASYTF.

This clonotype was detected many times. V gene TRBV28 combines with J gene TRBJ2-7, with 7 bases identical to TRBD2. The CDR3 extends over 18 amino acids. Germline CDR1 and CDR2: MDHEN and SYDVKM. Germline trimming cut 5 bases from V and 4 bases from J; bases unmatched to any gene: 20. This CDR3 is CASSPPNQRTRVSYEQYF. The CDR3 DNA reads TGTGCCAGCAGTCCACCAAACCAAAGGACTAGGGTCTCATACGAGCAGTACTTC.